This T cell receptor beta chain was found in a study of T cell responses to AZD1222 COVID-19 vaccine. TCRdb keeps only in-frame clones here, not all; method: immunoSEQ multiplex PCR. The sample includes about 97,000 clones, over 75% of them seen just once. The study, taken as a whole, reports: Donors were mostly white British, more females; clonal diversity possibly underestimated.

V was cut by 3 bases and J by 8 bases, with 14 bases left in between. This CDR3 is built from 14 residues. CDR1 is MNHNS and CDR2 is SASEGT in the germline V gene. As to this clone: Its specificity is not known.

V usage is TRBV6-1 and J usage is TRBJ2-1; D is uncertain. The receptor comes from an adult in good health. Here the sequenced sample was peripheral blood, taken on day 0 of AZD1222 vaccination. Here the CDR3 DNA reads TGTGCCAGCAGTGATGCCGTTCGGTCCGATGAGCAGTTCTTC. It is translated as CASSDAVRSDEQFF.